This entry features one T cell receptor beta chain sequence. Other DNA sequences within the sample encode an identical CDR3. These data are taken from a study of blood T cell repertoires in COVID-19. Participants' own reports of clinical history determined their cohort assignment. The repertoire was sequenced with immunoSEQ multiplex PCR; TCRdb's copy has only in-frame clones and lacks some. The sample comprises 380,000 or so clones, 87% of which are singletons, and 1% to 1.5% rests with the top ten. V was cut by 7 bases and J by 4 bases, with 8 bases left in between. The CDR3 sequence is 12 residues long. Per germline, CDR1 MNHEY and CDR2 SVGAGI.

Sample: PBMCs or T cells enriched from blood (not recorded which). The source of this sequence is a man aged 25 to 45 who had recovered from COVID-19. V and J are TRBV6-5 and TRBJ1-5, with D tentatively TRBD1 (5 bases). The CDR3 loop is CASTQANQPQHF. The CDR3 DNA follows: TGTGCCAGCACACAGGCAAATCAGCCCCAGCATTTT.